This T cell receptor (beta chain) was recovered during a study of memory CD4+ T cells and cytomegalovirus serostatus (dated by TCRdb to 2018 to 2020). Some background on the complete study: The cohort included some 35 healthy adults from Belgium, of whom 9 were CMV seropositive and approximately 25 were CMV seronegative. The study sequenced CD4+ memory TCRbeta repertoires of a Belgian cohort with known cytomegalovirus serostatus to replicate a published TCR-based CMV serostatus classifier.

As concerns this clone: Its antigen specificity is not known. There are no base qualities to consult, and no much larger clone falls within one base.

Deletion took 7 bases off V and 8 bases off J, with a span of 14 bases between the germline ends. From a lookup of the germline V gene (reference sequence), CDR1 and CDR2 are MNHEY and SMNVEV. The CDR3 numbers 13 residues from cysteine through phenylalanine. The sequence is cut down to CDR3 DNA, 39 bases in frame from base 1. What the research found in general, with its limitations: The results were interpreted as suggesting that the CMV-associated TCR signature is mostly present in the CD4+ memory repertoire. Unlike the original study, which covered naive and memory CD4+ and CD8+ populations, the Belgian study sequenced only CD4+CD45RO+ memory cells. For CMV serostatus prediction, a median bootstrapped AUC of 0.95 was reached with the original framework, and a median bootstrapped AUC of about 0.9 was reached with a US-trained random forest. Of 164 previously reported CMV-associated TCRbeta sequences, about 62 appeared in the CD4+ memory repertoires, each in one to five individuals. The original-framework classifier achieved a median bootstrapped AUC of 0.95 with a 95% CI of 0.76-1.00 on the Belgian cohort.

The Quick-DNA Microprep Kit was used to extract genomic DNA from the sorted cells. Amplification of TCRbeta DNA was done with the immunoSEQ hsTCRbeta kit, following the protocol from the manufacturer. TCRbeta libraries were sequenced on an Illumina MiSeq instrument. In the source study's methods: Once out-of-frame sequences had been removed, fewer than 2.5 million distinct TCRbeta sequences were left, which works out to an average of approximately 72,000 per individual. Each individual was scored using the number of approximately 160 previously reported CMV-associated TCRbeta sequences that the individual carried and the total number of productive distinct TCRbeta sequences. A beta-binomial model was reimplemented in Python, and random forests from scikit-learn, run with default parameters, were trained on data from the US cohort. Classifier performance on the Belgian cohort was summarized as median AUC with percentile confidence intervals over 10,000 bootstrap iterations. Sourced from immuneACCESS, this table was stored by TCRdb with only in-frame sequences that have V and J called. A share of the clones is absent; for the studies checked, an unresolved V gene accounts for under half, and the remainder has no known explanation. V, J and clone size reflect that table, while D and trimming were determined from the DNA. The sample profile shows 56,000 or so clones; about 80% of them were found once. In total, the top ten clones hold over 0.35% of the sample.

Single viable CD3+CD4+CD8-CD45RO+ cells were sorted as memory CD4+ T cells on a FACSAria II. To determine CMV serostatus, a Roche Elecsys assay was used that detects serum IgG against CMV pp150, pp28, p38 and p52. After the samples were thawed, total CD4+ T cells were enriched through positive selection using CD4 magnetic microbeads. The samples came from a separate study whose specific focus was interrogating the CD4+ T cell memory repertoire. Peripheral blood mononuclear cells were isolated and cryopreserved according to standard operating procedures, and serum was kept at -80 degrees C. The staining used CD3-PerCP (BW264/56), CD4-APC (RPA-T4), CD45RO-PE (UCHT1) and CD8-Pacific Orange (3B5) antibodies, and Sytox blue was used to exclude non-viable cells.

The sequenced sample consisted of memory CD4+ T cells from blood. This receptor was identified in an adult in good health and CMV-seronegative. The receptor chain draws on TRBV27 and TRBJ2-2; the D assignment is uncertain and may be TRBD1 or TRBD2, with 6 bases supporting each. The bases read TGTGCCAGCAAACGGCGGGACATTGGGGAGCTGTTTTTT. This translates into CASKRRDIGELFF.